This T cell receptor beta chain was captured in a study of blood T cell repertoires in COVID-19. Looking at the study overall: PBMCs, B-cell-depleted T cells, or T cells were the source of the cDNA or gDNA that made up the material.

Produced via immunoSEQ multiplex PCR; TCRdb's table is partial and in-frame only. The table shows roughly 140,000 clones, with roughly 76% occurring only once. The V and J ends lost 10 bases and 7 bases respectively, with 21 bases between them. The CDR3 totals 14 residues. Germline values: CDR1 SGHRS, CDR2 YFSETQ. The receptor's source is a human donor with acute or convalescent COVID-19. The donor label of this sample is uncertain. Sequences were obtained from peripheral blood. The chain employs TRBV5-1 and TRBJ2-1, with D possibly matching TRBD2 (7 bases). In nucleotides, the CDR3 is TGCGCCTTAGTCCATCGGGGGGCGGGGAATGAGCAGTTCTTC. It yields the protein CALVHRGAGNEQFF.